One sample yielded the 8 T cell receptor beta chains listed below, sequenced in a study of cytomegalovirus exposure and HLA in healthy donors. The PCR had 60 Vbeta and 13 Jbeta primers. Some clones are missing from TCRdb's copy, which holds only in-frame ones; the method was immunoSEQ multiplex PCR. The sample contains roughly 68,000 clones, roughly 80% of which appear only once. The material sequenced was PBMCs. The receptors were sampled from a male donor in good health and CMV-seropositive.

This CDR3 is CASSLTGEAAGELFF. The CDR3 DNA reads as TGCGCCAGCAGCTTGACAGGGGAGGCAGCCGGGGAGCTGTTTTTT. The J gene is TRBJ2-2, the V gene TRBV5-1, with D perhaps matching TRBD1 (7 bases). Trimming shortened V by 1 base and J by 6 bases, and 13 bases separated the two germline ends. The CDR3 totals 15 residues. Germline-derived CDR1 and CDR2 are SGHRS and YFSETQ.

V usage is TRBV7-2 and J usage is TRBJ2-7; tentatively, D is TRBD2 (7 bases). Germline V gene sequence: CDR1 SGHTA, CDR2 FQGNSA. The length of the CDR3 is 17 residues. Trimming cost V 2 bases and J 3 bases, with 20 bases left between them. The CDR3 sequence: CASSLINRGALFYEQYF. DNA of the CDR3: TGTGCCAGCAGCTTAATAAACCGGGGGGCCTTATTCTACGAGCAGTACTTC.

This chain uses TRBV19 with TRBJ1-2, with D possibly being TRBD1 (6 bases). Germline V gene data show CDR1 as LNHDA and CDR2 as SQIVND (reference sequence). Trimming cost V 6 bases and J 1 base, with 18 bases left between them. The CDR3 runs 16 residues. The CDR3 protein is CASSPRGPDINYGYTF. The CDR3 DNA reads TGTGCCAGTAGCCCCAGGGGCCCGGATATTAACTATGGCTACACCTTC.

This rearrangement joins TRBV11-2 to TRBJ1-1; 7 bases fit TRBD1. V shed 5 bases, J shed 7 bases, and the junction held 13 bases outside the gene matches. Germline CDR1 reads SGHAT; CDR2 reads FQNNGV. This CDR3 has 15 amino acids. This CDR3 reads CASSPRTGHGVEAFF. As DNA, the CDR3 is TGTGCCAGCAGCCCCCGGACAGGCCATGGGGTTGAAGCTTTCTTT. The entire variable domain, with the rest obtained from reference TRBV11-2 and TRBJ1-1, is as follows: EAGVAQSPRYKIIEKRQSVAFWCNPISGHATLYWYQQILGQGPKLLIQFQNNGVVDDSQLPKDRFSAERLKGVDSTLKIQPAKLEDSAVYLCASSPRTGHGVEAFFGQGTRLTVV.

This clone has only one observation. The V gene is TRBV14, the J gene TRBJ2-3; D perhaps matches TRBD1 (6 bases). Looked up from germline, CDR1 is SGHDN and CDR2 is FVKESK. This CDR3 contains 14 residues. V shed 4 bases and J shed 4 bases, with 12 bases lying between them. The CDR3 DNA follows: TGTGCCAGCAGCCGGGGGCTCACATCAGATACGCAGTATTTT. It codes for CASSRGLTSDTQYF.

This clone has just a few counts. The J gene is TRBJ2-1, the V gene TRBV7-9; D perhaps matches TRBD2 (7 bases). This CDR3 is built from 16 residues. Germline V gives CDR1 SEHNR, CDR2 FQNEAQ (reference sequence). Trimming took 5 bases from V and 1 from J, leaving 15 bases between them. The CDR3 loop reads CASSRGAGASYNEQFF. DNA for the CDR3: TGTGCCAGCAGCAGGGGCGCGGGGGCGTCCTACAATGAGCAGTTCTTC. The whole variable domain, remainder taken from reference TRBV7-9 and TRBJ2-1, is DTGVSQNPRHKITKRGQNVTFRCDPISEHNRLYWYRQTLGQGPEFLTYFQNEAQLEKSRLLSDRFSAERPKGSFSTLEIQRTEQGDSAMYLCASSRGAGASYNEQFFGPGTRLTVL.

This clone showed up just once. The chain is built from TRBV5-5 and TRBJ1-1, with D unclear. The CDR3 sequence is 15 residues long. The V gene lost 3 bases and the J gene lost 2 bases, with 14 bases spanning the gap. The V gene's germline CDR1 is SGHKS and CDR2 YYEKEE (reference sequence). The CDR3: CASSYDPTHNTEAFF. In DNA form, the CDR3 reads TGTGCCAGCAGCTACGATCCGACACACAACACTGAAGCTTTCTTT. Looking up the rest from reference TRBV5-5 and TRBJ1-1 gives the full variable domain: DAGVTQSPTHLIKTRGQQVTLRCSPISGHKSVSWYQQVLGQGPQFIFQYYEKEERGRGNFPDRFSARQFPNYSSELNVNALLLGDSALYLCASSYDPTHNTEAFFGQGTRLTVV.

This chain uses TRBV2 with TRBJ2-7; the match to TRBD1 covers 9 bases. The germline gives CDR1 SNHLY, CDR2 FYNNEI. The CDR3 has 14 amino acids. The ends lost 6 bases at V and 2 bases at J; junction bases unmatched: 5. CDR3 in amino acids: CASSVGQGAYEQYF. The CDR3 DNA sequence: TGTGCCAGCAGCGTGGGACAGGGAGCCTACGAGCAGTACTTC.